This note documents a single TCR beta chain sequence. The sample comes from a study of blood T cell repertoires in COVID-19. Study-wide background: Samples representing acute and convalescent COVID-19 were sourced from the United States, Italy and Spain. PBMCs, B-cell-depleted T cells, or T cells provided the cDNA or gDNA that made up the material.

V shed 1 base and J shed 4 bases, with 14 bases lying between them. The CDR3 length is 16 residues. The germline V gene has CDR1 LGHNA and CDR2 YSLEER. In the authors' methods: Reference gene primer amplification in the assay estimated nucleated cell counts. Here immunoSEQ multiplex PCR was the method, and the copy in TCRdb shows in-frame clones only, minus some. V and J calls and clone size are given by that table; D and trimming were obtained from the DNA. Among roughly 63,000 clones, more than 80% were seen once, and the ten largest hold more than 1.2%. This receptor was identified in a man in his fifties or sixties with acute or convalescent COVID-19. Source material: peripheral blood. This chain links TRBV4-3 with TRBJ1-5; D gene unclear. The DNA for the CDR3 is TGCGCCAGCAGCCAAGTCATCGGGAACCAGAATCAGCCCCAGCATTTT. Its protein is CASSQVIGNQNQPQHF.